The 21 T cell receptor beta chains in this list originate from one sample, sequenced in a study of blood T cell repertoires in COVID-19. The repertoire was sequenced with immunoSEQ multiplex PCR; TCRdb's copy has only in-frame clones and lacks some. The repertoire holds about 88,000 clones, with around 88% as singletons. The sequencing input was peripheral blood. The receptor set was obtained from a human donor in a cohort sampled during active COVID-19.

This chain uses TRBV4-2 with TRBJ1-4; 12 positions agree with TRBD1. Germline V gene sequence: CDR1 LGHNA, CDR2 YNFKEQ. CDR3 length: 15 residues. V gave up 3 bases and J gave up 7 bases; unmatched junction bases: 3. The CDR3 DNA follows: TGTGCCAGCAGCCAGGGACAGGGGGCGAGTGAAAAACTGTTTTTT. Translating gives CASSQGQGASEKLFF.

This chain connects TRBV3-1 (or the pseudogene TRBV3-2) to TRBJ2-7; no definite D call. Germline V gives CDR1 LGHDT, CDR2 YNNKEL (reference sequence). The ends were cut back, 0 bases at V and 2 bases at J, with 5 bases in the middle. This CDR3 comprises 13 residues. This chain's CDR3 is CASSQENTYEQYF. The DNA for the CDR3 is TGTGCCAGCAGCCAAGAGAACACCTACGAGCAGTACTTC.

The V gene is TRBV4-1, the J gene TRBJ2-4, with TRBD2 as a possible D gene (6 bases). The CDR3 extends over 16 amino acids. The germline V gene encodes CDR1 MGHRA and CDR2 YSYEKL. V was cut by 0 bases and J by 7 bases, with 16 bases left in between. CDR3 in amino acids: CASSQEISGLRNIQYF. The CDR3 coding sequence is TGCGCCAGCAGCCAAGAGATTTCGGGACTTAGGAACATTCAGTACTTC.

This chain connects TRBV7-2 to TRBJ2-7, with TRBD2 matching over 10 bases. This CDR3 contains 15 residues. V dropped 5 bases and J dropped 2; count of bases not matched to a gene: 6. Germline CDR1 reads SGHTA; CDR2 reads FQGNSA. CDR3 residues: CASSLGGTSAYEQYF. The CDR3 nucleotides read TGTGCCAGCAGCCTTGGTGGGACTAGCGCCTACGAGCAGTACTTC.

This rearrangement joins TRBV21-1 to TRBJ1-2; TRBD1 is the table's D call and was not checked against the DNA. TRBV21-1 is assigned pseudogene status. This CDR3 contains 15 residues. CDR3 region: CASSGTRGENYGYTF. In DNA, the CDR3 is TGTGCCAGCAGCGGGACCAGGGGCGAAAACTATGGCTACACCTTC.

This chain joins TRBV28 and TRBJ2-7, with no clear D. The CDR3 spans 15 residues. Germline V gene lookup returns CDR1 MDHEN and CDR2 SYDVKM. V was cut by 5 bases and J by 7 bases, with 21 bases left in between. CDR3 region: CASSPLAELSVEQYF. Written as DNA, the CDR3 is TGTGCCAGCAGTCCCTTGGCTGAGTTGAGCGTAGAGCAGTACTTC.

The V call is TRBV6-4, the J call TRBJ1-5, with 8 bases fitting TRBD1. V lost 2 bases and J lost 1; bases outside the gene matches: 4. Germline V gene data show CDR1 as MRHNA and CDR2 as SNTAGT. The CDR3 covers 16 residues. The CDR3, as DNA: TGTGCCAGCAGTGACCGGACAGGGAGAAGCAATCAGCCCCAGCATTTT. Translated: CASSDRTGRSNQPQHF.

The CDR3, as DNA: TGTGCCAGCAGCTCCAGACTCGCGGGGGCCGGGGGGGAGCAGTTCTTC. Its protein is CASSSRLAGAGGEQFF. The chain joins TRBV11-2 to TRBJ2-1; tentatively, D is TRBD2 (7 bases). The V end was cut by 4 bases, the J end by 10 bases, with 23 bases between. Germline loops: CDR1 SGHAT, CDR2 FQNNGV. The CDR3 is 16 amino acids.

The chain uses TRBV19 and TRBJ1-1, with D possibly being TRBD1 (6 bases). The ends were cut back, 5 bases at V and 1 base at J, with 11 bases in the middle. From germline, CDR1 is LNHDA and CDR2 SQIVND (reference sequence). The CDR3 consists of 14 residues. The CDR3 DNA reads as TGTGCCAGTAGTCCGAGACAGGAGAACACTGAAGCTTTCTTT. Translation gives CASSPRQENTEAFF. The full variable domain, in which reference TRBV19 and TRBJ1-1 provide the parts outside the CDR3, is DGGITQSPKYLFRKEGQNVTLSCEQNLNHDAMYWYRQDPGQGLRLIYYSQIVNDFQKGDIAEGYSVSREKKESFPLTVTSAQKNPTAFYLCASSPRQENTEAFFGQGTRLTVV.

The V and J genes are TRBV28 and TRBJ2-7, with 8 bases that match TRBD1. V lost 8 bases, J lost 3 bases, and 3 bases stayed unmatched. The CDR3 extends over 12 amino acids. Germline CDR1 MDHEN, CDR2 SYDVKM. The CDR3 DNA reads as TGTGCCAGCCGCGGGACAGGCTACGAGCAGTACTTC. Encoded protein: CASRGTGYEQYF.

This clone was detected only once. The gene calls are TRBV15 and TRBJ2-4, with 8 bases identical to TRBD1. The germline V gene encodes CDR1 LNHNV and CDR2 YYDKDF (reference sequence). The CDR3 length is 16 residues. Germline trimming cut 0 bases from V and 8 bases from J; bases unmatched to any gene: 9. Here the CDR3 reads CATSRDSQTGDDIQYF. For the CDR3, the DNA is TGTGCCACCAGCAGAGATTCCCAGACAGGGGACGACATTCAGTACTTC.

The chain is built from TRBV6-1 and TRBJ1-2; D is perhaps TRBD1 (6 bases). V lost 3 bases to trimming and J lost 5 bases, with 10 bases between them. The CDR3 runs to 13 residues. CDR1 MNHNS and CDR2 SASEGT come from the germline V gene. Here the CDR3 reads CASSDRGPYGYTF. Here the CDR3 DNA reads TGTGCCAGCAGTGACAGGGGCCCTTATGGCTACACCTTC.

The rearrangement joins TRBV6-5 to TRBJ2-5, with D perhaps matching TRBD1 (5 bases). Between the trimmed V and J ends, which lost 0 bases and 5 bases, there was a span of 10 bases. The germline gives CDR1 MNHEY, CDR2 SVGAGI. The CDR3 sequence is 14 residues long. In nucleotides, the CDR3 is TGTGCCAGCAGTTACTCGCCAGGGTCGGAGACCCAGTACTTC. Its translation: CASSYSPGSETQYF.

The chain carries TRBV4-1 and TRBJ2-6; TRBD1 matches at 7 bases. With V trimmed by 1 base and J by 2 bases, 8 bases remained unmatched. Germline lookup yields CDR1 MGHRA and CDR2 YSYEKL. The CDR3 covers 18 residues. Here the CDR3 DNA reads TGCGCCAGCAGCCAAGGACGAGGGGGCCCCCCTGGGGCCAACGTCCTGACTTTC. Its protein product is CASSQGRGGPPGANVLTF.

This chain links TRBV30 with TRBJ1-4; 9 nucleotides agree with TRBD1. J lost 6 bases, V lost 5 bases, and 7 bases had no gene match. Per the germline V gene, CDR1 is GTSNPN and CDR2 is SVGIG (reference sequence). This CDR3 region has 14 residues. DNA for the CDR3: TGTGCCTGGCATACTGACAGGGGGGATGAAAAACTGTTTTTT. It codes for CAWHTDRGDEKLFF.

The rearrangement links TRBV28 to TRBJ1-4, with 10 bases fitting TRBD1. The germline CDR1 and CDR2 sequences are MDHEN and SYDVKM. With 3 bases clipped from V and 6 bases from J, the junction kept 4 bases outside the gene matches. There are 15 residues in the CDR3. Written as DNA, the CDR3 is TGTGCCAGCAGTTTCTGGACAGGGGGGGATGAAAAACTGTTTTTT. It encodes CASSFWTGGDEKLFF.

The chain couples TRBV2 to TRBJ2-7; 9 nucleotides line up with TRBD1. Germline V gene lookup returns CDR1 SNHLY and CDR2 FYNNEI. Trimming took 8 bases from V and 5 from J; bases not matched to a gene: 10. The CDR3 is made up of 14 amino acids. CDR3 sequence reads: CASAETGGPHEQYF. The CDR3 bases are TGTGCCAGCGCAGAGACAGGGGGGCCCCACGAGCAGTACTTC.

The CDR3 sequence: CASSELRDRANIQYF. In DNA, the CDR3 is TGCGCCAGCAGTGAGCTCCGGGACAGGGCGAACATTCAGTACTTC. The genes are TRBV10-1 and TRBJ2-4; 9 bases align to TRBD1. The length of the CDR3 is 15 residues. V lost 2 bases and J lost 7; bases outside the gene matches: 6. Germline CDR1 is WNHNN and CDR2 is SYGVQD (reference sequence).

This chain uses TRBV19 with TRBJ2-2; TRBD2 matches at 7 bases. V trimming: 6 bases; J trimming: 7 bases; junction bases outside the gene matches: 11. The CDR3 is 15 amino acids. The germline V gene has CDR1 LNHDA and CDR2 SQIVND (reference sequence). The CDR3: CASSLGSGLFGELFF. CDR3 DNA: TGTGCCAGTAGCCTGGGTAGCGGGCTTTTCGGGGAGCTGTTTTTT.

The CDR3 loop is CASSFLADPYNEQFF. The CDR3 DNA reads TGTGCCAGCAGCTTCCTAGCGGACCCCTACAATGAGCAGTTCTTC. The chain joins TRBV11-2 to TRBJ2-1, with 7 bases that match TRBD2. The CDR3 loop spans 15 amino acids. Germline trimming cut 3 bases from V and 2 bases from J; bases unmatched to any gene: 4. Germline CDR1 is SGHAT and CDR2 is FQNNGV.

This clone was seen more than once but under ten times. The CDR3 coding sequence is TGTGCCAGCAGTTTGGGGCGAGGACAGCCCCAGCATTTT. Its protein is CASSLGRGQPQHF. This sequence joins TRBV28 and TRBJ1-5; possible D gene TRBD1, 5 bases. This CDR3 is built from 13 residues. V was clipped by 3 bases and J by 7 bases, with 10 bases between them. Germline V gene lookup returns CDR1 MDHEN and CDR2 SYDVKM.